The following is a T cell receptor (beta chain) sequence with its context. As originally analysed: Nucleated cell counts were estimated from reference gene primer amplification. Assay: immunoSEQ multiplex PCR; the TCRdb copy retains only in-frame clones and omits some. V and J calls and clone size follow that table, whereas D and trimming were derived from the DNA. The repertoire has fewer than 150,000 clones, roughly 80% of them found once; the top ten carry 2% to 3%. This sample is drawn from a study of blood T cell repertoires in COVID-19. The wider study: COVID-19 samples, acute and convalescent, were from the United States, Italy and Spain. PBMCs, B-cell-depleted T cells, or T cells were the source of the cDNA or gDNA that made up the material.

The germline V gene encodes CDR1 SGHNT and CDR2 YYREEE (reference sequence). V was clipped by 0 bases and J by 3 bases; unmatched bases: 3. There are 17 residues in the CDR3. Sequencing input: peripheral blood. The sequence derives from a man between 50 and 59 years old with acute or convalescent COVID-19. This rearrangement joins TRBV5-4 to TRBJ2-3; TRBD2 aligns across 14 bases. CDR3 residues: CASSLGLAGGGTDTQYF. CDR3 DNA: TGTGCCAGCAGCTTGGGACTAGCGGGAGGGGGGACAGATACGCAGTATTTT.